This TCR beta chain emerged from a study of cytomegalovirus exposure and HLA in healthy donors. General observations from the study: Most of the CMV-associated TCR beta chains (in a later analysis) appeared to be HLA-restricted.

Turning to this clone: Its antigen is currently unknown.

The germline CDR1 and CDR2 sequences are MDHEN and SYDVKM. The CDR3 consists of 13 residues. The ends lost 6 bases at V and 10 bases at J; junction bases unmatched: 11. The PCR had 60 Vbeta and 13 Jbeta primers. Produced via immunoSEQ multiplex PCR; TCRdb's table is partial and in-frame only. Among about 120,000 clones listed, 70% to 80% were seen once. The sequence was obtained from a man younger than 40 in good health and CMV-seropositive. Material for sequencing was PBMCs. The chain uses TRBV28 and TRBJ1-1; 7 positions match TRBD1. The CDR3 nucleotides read TGTGCCAGCAGGCAGGGGGGCGCAGTGTTAGCTTTCTTT. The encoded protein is CASRQGGAVLAFF. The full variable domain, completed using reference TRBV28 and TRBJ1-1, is DVKVTQSSRYLVKRTGEKVFLECVQDMDHENMFWYRQDPGLGLRLIYFSYDVKMKEKGDIPEGYSVSREKKERFSLILESASTNQTSMYLCASRQGGAVLAFFGQGTRLTVV.